The 20 T cell receptor beta chains below come from one sample, sequenced in a study of T cells in tumors after PD-1 blockade. Only in-frame clones appear in the TCRdb table, and some are missing; sequencing was by immunoSEQ multiplex PCR. This table has approximately 35,000 clones, around 78% appearing once. The sample in question was PBMCs, obtained before anti-PD-1 treatment. The receptor source for this set is a human donor with basal cell carcinoma.

The J gene is TRBJ1-1, the V gene TRBV6-2 or TRBV6-3; D is unclear. CDR1 is MNHEY and CDR2 is SVGEGT in the germline V gene. Trimming pared 6 bases from V and 1 base from J, leaving 12 bases between. The CDR3 is 14 residues long. In DNA, the CDR3 is TGTGCCAGCAGCCTGACCTGGAGGAACACTGAAGCTTTCTTT. This gives the protein CASSLTWRNTEAFF.

The chain recombines TRBV5-8 with TRBJ2-1; D unclear. The ends were cut back, 4 bases at V and 7 bases at J, with 18 bases in the middle. The germline V gene encodes CDR1 SGHTS and CDR2 YDEGEE. The CDR3 runs 15 residues. Written as DNA, the CDR3 is TGTGCCAGCAGCCGCCGTATAGGAGTAGCAAATGAGCAGTTCTTC. Translated, it gives CASSRRIGVANEQFF. The full variable domain, with the rest looked up from reference TRBV5-8 and TRBJ2-1, is EAGVTQSPTHLIKTRGQQATLRCSPISGHTSVYWYQQALGLGLQFLLWYDEGEERNRGNFPPRFSGRQFPNYSSELNVNALELEDSALYLCASSRRIGVANEQFFGPGTRLTVL.

This chain joins TRBV4-2 and TRBJ1-6; TRBD1 matches 8 bases. The V segment lost 1 base and the J segment 10 bases; nucleotides outside the gene matches: 6. Germline V gene sequence: CDR1 LGHNA, CDR2 YNFKEQ. There are 15 residues in the CDR3. CDR3: CASSQGRTGRSPLHF. CDR3 DNA: TGTGCCAGCAGCCAAGGACGGACAGGGAGGTCACCCCTCCACTTT.

This rearrangement joins TRBV7-2 to TRBJ1-5; tentative D call: TRBD1 (5 bases). CDR1 and CDR2 from the germline V gene are SGHTA and FQGNSA. This CDR3 has 13 residues. The V end lost 2 bases, the J end lost 5 bases, and 7 bases lay between the germline ends. As DNA, the CDR3 is TGTGCCAGCAGCTTAATGGGGGATCAGCCCCAGCATTTT. This encodes CASSLMGDQPQHF. Looking up the rest from reference TRBV7-2 and TRBJ1-5 gives the full variable domain: GAGVSQSPSNKVTEKGKDVELRCDPISGHTALYWYRQSLGQGLEFLIYFQGNSAPDKSGLPSDRFSAERTGGSVSTLTIQRTQQEDSAVYLCASSLMGDQPQHFGDGTRLSIL.

This rearrangement joins TRBV7-2 to TRBJ1-1; D call uncertain. The CDR3 totals 14 residues. V was clipped by 4 bases and J by 1 base, with 10 bases between them. Germline V gives CDR1 SGHTA, CDR2 FQGNSA. The CDR3 region has the DNA TGTGCCAGCAGCTACTCCGGGCAGAACACTGAAGCTTTCTTT. Encoded protein: CASSYSGQNTEAFF.

The V gene is TRBV28, the J gene TRBJ2-3; possibly TRBD2 for D (6 bases). This CDR3 comprises 13 residues. Germline lookup yields CDR1 MDHEN and CDR2 SYDVKM. Trimming took off 3 bases at V and 8 bases at J, with 12 bases between the two ends. CDR3 DNA sequence: TGTGCCAGCAGTTTGTCGGGGGTGGGTACGCAGTATTTT. It is translated as CASSLSGVGTQYF.

The rearrangement links TRBV21-1 to TRBJ1-1; the table assigns TRBD1, which was not confirmed against the DNA. TRBV21-1 is reported as a pseudogene. The CDR3 totals 14 residues. CDR3 sequence (DNA): TGTGCCAGCAGCAAAGCGCTAGGAGACAGGGATGCTTTCTTT. Residues: CASSKALGDRDAFF.

The chain recombines TRBV9 with TRBJ2-1; 12 bases map to TRBD2. This CDR3 is built from 16 residues. CDR1 is SGDLS, CDR2 YYNGEE, per germline. With 4 bases clipped from V and 5 bases from J, the junction kept 7 bases outside the gene matches. The CDR3 loop reads CASSFPSSGRDNEQFF. The CDR3 coding sequence is TGTGCCAGCAGCTTCCCCTCTAGCGGGAGGGACAATGAGCAGTTCTTC.

Turning to this clone: Other DNA sequences in this sample translate to the same CDR3. The chain combines TRBV3-1 (or the pseudogene TRBV3-2) with TRBJ1-1; unclear D gene. V lost 1 base, J lost 1 base, and 7 bases lay in between. CDR3 length: 14 amino acids. Germline loops: CDR1 LGHDT, CDR2 YNNKEL (reference sequence). The DNA of the CDR3 is TGTGCCAGCAGCCAAGGGTTAACGAACACTGAAGCTTTCTTT. It translates to CASSQGLTNTEAFF.

The V gene is TRBV4-1, the J gene TRBJ2-3; 7 nucleotides align to TRBD1. The CDR3 consists of 16 residues. Germline V gives CDR1 MGHRA, CDR2 YSYEKL. Trimming cost V 4 bases and J 0 bases; bases outside gene matches: 7. In nucleotides, the CDR3 is TGCGCCAGCAGCCCGCGGGCAGGGGGAAGCACAGATACGCAGTATTTT. This gives the protein CASSPRAGGSTDTQYF.

The chain recombines TRBV7-9 with TRBJ2-1, with 9 bases lining up with TRBD2. The CDR3 spans 16 residues. V was pared by 1 base and J by 4 bases, with 5 bases of the junction left unmatched. Germline assignment: CDR1 SEHNR and CDR2 FQNEAQ (reference sequence). The CDR3 is CASSLEGREGYNEQFF. The CDR3 DNA sequence: TGTGCCAGCAGCTTAGAGGGGCGGGAGGGGTACAATGAGCAGTTCTTC. Based on the CDR3 plus reference TRBV7-9 and TRBJ2-1, the full variable domain is DTGVSQNPRHKITKRGQNVTFRCDPISEHNRLYWYRQTLGQGPEFLTYFQNEAQLEKSRLLSDRFSAERPKGSFSTLEIQRTEQGDSAMYLCASSLEGREGYNEQFFGPGTRLTVL.

The chain combines TRBV12-5 with TRBJ2-7; TRBD1 agrees at 10 bases. The junction had 7 bases not matched to a gene; V was cut back by 1 base and J by 4 bases. This CDR3 has 16 amino acids. CDR1 LGHNT and CDR2 FRNRAP come from the germline V gene. Here the CDR3 reads CASGLGPGQGLYEQYF. In DNA form, the CDR3 reads TGTGCTAGTGGTTTGGGACCGGGACAGGGGTTATACGAGCAGTACTTC. The full variable domain, in which reference TRBV12-5 and TRBJ2-7 provide the parts outside the CDR3, is DARVTQTPRHKVTEMGQEVTMRCQPILGHNTVFWYRQTMMQGLELLAYFRNRAPLDDSGMPKDRFSAEMPDATLATLKIQPSEPRDSAVYFCASGLGPGQGLYEQYFGPGTRLTVT.

The chain uses TRBV29-1 and TRBJ1-1; D remains unclear. This CDR3 region has 10 residues. Per germline, CDR1 SQVTM and CDR2 ANQGSEA. Trimming cost V 6 bases and J 1 base, with 3 bases left between them. As DNA, the CDR3 is TGCAGCGTGCAGAACACTGAAGCTTTCTTT. Protein product: CSVQNTEAFF.

This chain uses TRBV24-1 with TRBJ2-3; 7 bases map to TRBD2. This CDR3 is built from 16 residues. V lost 4 bases and J lost 6; bases outside the gene matches: 12. From germline, CDR1 is KGHDR and CDR2 SFDVKD. CDR3 in DNA: TGTGCCACCAGTGACCAACCCACGGGAGGTCTTGATACGCAGTATTTT. Its translation is CATSDQPTGGLDTQYF.

The rearrangement joins TRBV19 to TRBJ2-2; TRBD2 agrees at 10 bases. There are 15 residues in the CDR3. V gave up 3 bases and J gave up 6 bases; unmatched junction bases: 4. Looked up from germline, CDR1 is LNHDA and CDR2 is SQIVND (reference sequence). CDR3 sequence (DNA): TGTGCCAGTAGTATTGCTAGCGGGAGTGCCGGGGAGCTGTTTTTT. Protein: CASSIASGSAGELFF.

The rearrangement links TRBV6-2 or TRBV6-3 to TRBJ1-6; 7 bases agree with TRBD1. V shed 5 bases, J shed 1 base, and the junction held 8 bases outside the gene matches. Germline CDR1 is MNHEY and CDR2 is SVGEGT. The CDR3 consists of 17 residues. CDR3 nucleotides: TGTGCCAGCAGTCTCCCTACAGGGGCGTCCTATAATTCACCCCTCCACTTT. It is translated as CASSLPTGASYNSPLHF.

This clone was recorded a few times. The J gene is TRBJ1-3, the V gene TRBV28; 9 positions agree with TRBD1. The CDR3 has 15 amino acids. Germline CDR1 is MDHEN and CDR2 is SYDVKM. The V and J ends lost 7 bases and 2 bases, in that order; junction bases with no gene match: 6. The CDR3 spells CASMVRDRAGNTIYF. In nucleotides, the CDR3 is TGTGCCAGCATGGTCCGGGACAGGGCTGGAAACACCATATATTTT.

This clone has a single count. The rearrangement links TRBV7-9 to TRBJ2-7; 7 bases align to TRBD1. Trimming cost V 7 bases and J 0 bases; bases outside gene matches: 12. CDR1 and CDR2 from the germline V gene are SEHNR and FQNEAQ (reference sequence). The CDR3 covers 16 residues. The CDR3 DNA reads TGTGCCAGCACCATAAAGGCGACAGGGAGCTCCTACGAGCAGTACTTC. This sequence encodes CASTIKATGSSYEQYF.

The chain is built from TRBV28 and TRBJ2-3; D perhaps matches TRBD2 (5 bases). This CDR3 has 17 amino acids. Trimming shortened V by 2 bases and J by 6 bases, and 21 bases separated the two germline ends. The germline CDR1 and CDR2 sequences are MDHEN and SYDVKM. The CDR3 sequence is CASSLPHGITRADTQYF. Written as DNA, the CDR3 is TGTGCCAGCAGTTTACCCCACGGGATCACCCGTGCGGATACGCAGTATTTT.

V and J are TRBV15 and TRBJ2-7; 12 bases match TRBD2. V trimming: 3 bases; J trimming: 5 bases; junction bases outside the gene matches: 11. This CDR3 comprises 17 residues. Germline-derived CDR1 and CDR2 are LNHNV and YYDKDF (reference sequence). The DNA for the CDR3 is TGTGCCACCAGCAGCCCGACTACTAGCGGGAGGAAAGACGAGCAGTACTTC. This codes for CATSSPTTSGRKDEQYF.